This T cell receptor beta chain was documented in a study of blood T cell repertoires in COVID-19. Produced via immunoSEQ multiplex PCR; TCRdb's table is partial and in-frame only. The sample comprises 310,000 or so clones, nearly 90% of which are singletons, and about 6% rests with the top ten. CDR3 size: 18 residues. V gave up 0 bases and J gave up 0 bases, with 16 bases separating them. CDR1 is SGHRS, CDR2 YFSETQ, per germline. This study enrolled people aged roughly 18 to 89 from about two dozen US geographic areas. Sequencing was done on a sample of PBMCs or T cells enriched from blood (not recorded which). The V gene is TRBV5-1, the J gene TRBJ2-1; D remains unclear. This TCR came from a young woman who had recovered from COVID-19. The CDR3 bases are TGCGCCAGCAGCTTGGCCGAGCAGGATCTTATCTCCTACAATGAGCAGTTCTTC. Its protein product is CASSLAEQDLISYNEQFF.